One and the same sample provided the 21 T cell receptor beta chains below, sequenced in a study of early T cells in non-severe SARS-CoV-2 infection. One entry per CDR3 protein, called by TCRdb with MiXCR from the 5' RACE reads. The sample lists around 99,000 distinct CDR3 sequences, approximately 15% occurring once. Specimen: whole blood, collected at baseline. The receptors were gathered from an adult who was a healthcare worker with PCR-confirmed SARS-CoV-2 infection or an uninfected control (not recorded which).

This clonotype was seen a few times. V gene TRBV7-2 combines with J gene TRBJ1-3, with D uncertain. The CDR3 consists of 15 residues. Germline CDR1 reads SGHTA; CDR2 reads FQGNSA. V was clipped by 2 bases and J by 4 bases, with 12 bases between them. CDR3 sequence (DNA): TGTGCCAGCAGCTTAAGGGAGGGCCTAGGAAACACCATATATTTT. It specifies CASSLREGLGNTIYF.

This clonotype has just a few counts. The rearrangement uses TRBV7-9 and TRBJ1-2; no clear D gene. CDR1 is SEHNR and CDR2 is FQNEAQ in the germline V gene (reference sequence). Trimming took 2 bases from V and 6 from J, leaving 16 bases between them. The CDR3 is 15 residues long. CDR3 loop: CASSLPGPGPDGYTF. Here the CDR3 DNA reads TGTGCCAGCAGCTTACCCGGGCCCGGCCCTGATGGCTACACCTTC. The complete variable domain, with remaining parts taken from reference TRBV7-9 and TRBJ1-2, reads DTGVSQNPRHKITKRGQNVTFRCDPISEHNRLYWYRQTLGQGPEFLTYFQNEAQLEKSRLLSDRFSAERPKGSFSTLEIQRTEQGDSAMYLCASSLPGPGPDGYTFGSGTRLTVV.

This clonotype has more than one count but fewer than ten. V usage is TRBV28 and J usage is TRBJ2-3; 13 nucleotides match TRBD2. In germline, CDR1 is MDHEN, CDR2 SYDVKM. The ends lost 6 bases at V and 5 bases at J; junction bases unmatched: 5. This CDR3 has 15 residues. The CDR3 DNA follows: TGTGCCAGCAGCCAGACTAGCGGGAGGTTAGATACGCAGTATTTT. Translating it yields CASSQTSGRLDTQYF.

This clonotype was detected only a few times. This rearrangement joins TRBV28 to TRBJ2-5, with D perhaps TRBD1 (5 bases). The CDR3 has 13 residues. V was trimmed by 5 bases and J by 1 base, leaving 8 bases between them. Germline V CDR1 and CDR2: MDHEN, SYDVKM. The CDR3 sequence: CASSPGPQETQYF. CDR3 coding DNA: TGTGCCAGCAGTCCAGGGCCCCAAGAGACCCAGTACTTC.

There are many counts of this clonotype. The chain has TRBV20-1 and TRBJ2-1, with D uncertain. CDR3 length equals 12 residues. V lost 0 bases and J 8 bases, leaving 8 bases between the germline ends. In germline, CDR1 is DFQATT, CDR2 SNEGSKA (reference sequence). CDR3: CSARDIVHEQFF. The CDR3 nucleotides are TGCAGTGCTAGAGATATAGTCCATGAGCAGTTCTTC.

The V call is TRBV10-3, the J call TRBJ1-1; D is perhaps TRBD1 (6 bases). Per germline, CDR1 ENHRY and CDR2 SYGVKD. Trimming took 0 bases from V and 5 from J, leaving 10 bases between them. The CDR3 has 14 residues. This chain's CDR3 is CAISESIGTTEAFF. For the CDR3, the DNA is TGTGCCATCAGTGAGTCGATTGGGACAACTGAAGCTTTCTTT.

This clonotype has a count of ten or more. Here the CDR3 DNA reads TGTGCCAGCGAGGTTCGGCGGGAAGAGACCCAGTACTTC. Protein product: CASEVRREETQYF. This chain connects TRBV7-9 to TRBJ2-5; D possibly corresponds to TRBD2 (5 bases). Germline CDR1 reads SEHNR; CDR2 reads FQNEAQ (reference sequence). The V end lost 8 bases, the J end lost 3 bases, and 13 bases lay between the germline ends. There are 13 residues in the CDR3.

Only a few counts were recorded for this clonotype. CDR3 DNA: TGTGCCAGCAGCTTATTAGGGACGGACTATGGCTACACCTTC. It codes for CASSLLGTDYGYTF. J is TRBJ1-2 and V is TRBV3-1; D possibly corresponds to TRBD1 (5 bases). The V end lost 5 bases, the J end lost 3 bases, and 13 bases lay between the germline ends. The CDR3 is 14 residues long. The germline V gene encodes CDR1 LGHDT and CDR2 YNNKEL (reference sequence).

The chain joins TRBV12-3 or TRBV12-4 to TRBJ2-7; 8 nucleotides line up with TRBD2. This CDR3 spans 14 amino acids. The V segment lost 3 bases and the J segment 4 bases; nucleotides outside the gene matches: 5. This CDR3 is CASSFAGGTYEQYF. CDR3 DNA sequence: TGTGCCAGCAGTTTTGCGGGGGGCACTTACGAGCAGTACTTC.

V is TRBV6-5 and J is TRBJ2-1, with TRBD2 matching 14 bases. Germline V gene data show CDR1 as MNHEY and CDR2 as SVGAGI. Germline trimming cut 2 bases from V and 8 bases from J; bases unmatched to any gene: 5. The CDR3 totals 16 residues. CDR3 DNA sequence: TGTGCCAGCAGTTACATGACTAGCGGGAGGGGGGATGAGCAGTTCTTC. Encoded protein: CASSYMTSGRGDEQFF.

This clonotype was counted only a few times. The V call is TRBV20-1, the J call TRBJ2-7; 8 nucleotides line up with TRBD1. Losses at the gene ends were 6 bases for V and 6 bases for J; bases not matched to a gene: 16. This CDR3 region has 15 residues. Per the germline V gene, CDR1 is DFQATT and CDR2 is SNEGSKA (reference sequence). DNA for the CDR3: TGCAGTGCCCGTATGACAGGGGTCCTTAACGGCGAGCAGTACTTC. Protein product: CSARMTGVLNGEQYF.

This clonotype has a count of ten or more. The chain recombines TRBV7-9 with TRBJ2-3; the D is unclear. Germline values: CDR1 SEHNR, CDR2 FQNEAQ (reference sequence). Trimming stripped 2 bases from V and 4 bases from J, with 7 bases between. The CDR3 covers 13 residues. In nucleotides, the CDR3 is TGTGCCAGCAGCTTATTCCCCGCAGATACGCAGTATTTT. This translates into CASSLFPADTQYF.

This chain joins TRBV11-2 and TRBJ1-6; no clear D gene. Between the trimmed V and J ends, which lost 4 bases and 10 bases, there was a span of 20 bases. CDR1 is SGHAT, CDR2 FQNNGV, per germline. CDR3 length: 16 amino acids. The CDR3 reads CASSSLTEGESSPLHF. The CDR3 DNA follows: TGTGCCAGCAGCTCCCTGACCGAGGGAGAGAGCTCACCCCTCCACTTT.

The gene calls are TRBV5-5 and TRBJ2-1; 7 positions match TRBD2. V dropped 5 bases and J dropped 4; count of bases not matched to a gene: 6. Germline CDR1 is SGHKS and CDR2 is YYEKEE (reference sequence). The CDR3 consists of 14 residues. The CDR3 nucleotides are TGTGCCAGCAGTTACGGAGCGGGGTACAATGAGCAGTTCTTC. It translates to CASSYGAGYNEQFF.

This chain joins TRBV20-1 and TRBJ2-7; D is uncertain. This CDR3 is built from 13 residues. Germline V lookup: CDR1 DFQATT, CDR2 SNEGSKA (reference sequence). V lost 3 bases and J 7 bases, leaving 16 bases between the germline ends. The DNA of the CDR3 is TGCAGTGCTAGTTGGCCACTGCTGGGAGAGCAGTACTTC. Protein: CSASWPLLGEQYF.

This clonotype was counted a few times. The chain employs TRBV11-2 and TRBJ2-3; 12 nucleotides agree with TRBD2. Germline CDR1 SGHAT, CDR2 FQNNGV. CDR3 length: 17 residues. With 5 bases clipped from V and 4 bases from J, the junction kept 10 bases outside the gene matches. CDR3 in DNA: TGTGCCAGCAGCCCCAGACTAGCGGGAGTCCTTCCAGATACGCAGTATTTT. Protein sequence: CASSPRLAGVLPDTQYF.

The table lists this clonotype with a few counts. This rearrangement joins TRBV7-2 to TRBJ2-1; 7 bases match TRBD2. The CDR3 is made up of 17 amino acids. Per the germline V gene, CDR1 is SGHTA and CDR2 is FQGNSA. J lost 0 bases, V lost 3 bases, and 8 bases had no gene match. The CDR3 DNA is TGTGCCAGCAGCTTTGGGGAGGGAGGTCGCTCCTACAATGAGCAGTTCTTC. This gives the protein CASSFGEGGRSYNEQFF.

The chain recombines TRBV21-1 with TRBJ2-7; the D call TRBD1 from the table was never checked on the DNA. TRBV21-1 is tagged as a pseudogene. CDR3 length equals 14 residues. The CDR3 loop is CASSPMTGNHEQYF. Here the CDR3 DNA reads TGTGCCAGCAGCCCAATGACAGGGAACCACGAGCAGTACTTC.

In this sample, this clonotype turned up a few times. The conserved final phenylalanine or tryptophan is absent from the CDR3, which likely points to a read error. The DNA is omitted, as the CDR3 cannot be located on it reliably, and the CDR3 follows TCRdb's listing. J is TRBJ2-5 and V is TRBV10-3; the table calls TRBD2, which could not be checked here. CDR1 ENHRY and CDR2 SYGVKD come from the germline V gene. The CDR3 is 13 residues long, counting both termini. The CDR3 reads CATRGQQETQYFL.

The gene calls are TRBV25-1 and TRBJ2-7; D is undetermined. The V gene's germline CDR1 is MGHDK and CDR2 SYGVNS. V was clipped by 3 bases and J by 0 bases, with 12 bases between them. The CDR3 has 15 residues. The CDR3 nucleotides are TGTGCCAGCAGTGATCCTGGGCGGAGCTCCTACGAGCAGTACTTC. It specifies CASSDPGRSSYEQYF.

This clonotype was seen a few times. V is TRBV3-1 and J is TRBJ1-3, with D possibly matching TRBD1 (6 bases). Trimming cost V 6 bases and J 4 bases, with 16 bases left between them. Germline V lookup: CDR1 LGHDT, CDR2 YNNKEL (reference sequence). This CDR3 has 15 amino acids. The CDR3 sequence is CASSERGAPGNTIYF. The CDR3, as DNA: TGTGCCAGCAGTGAGCGGGGGGCGCCGGGAAACACCATATATTTT.